Listed below are T cell receptor beta chains from one sample, sequenced in a study of Graves' ophthalmopathy and Graves' hyperthyroidism. Each CDR3 protein is one row after TCRdb ran MiXCR on the multiplex PCR reads. The sample includes approximately 640,000 distinct CDR3 sequences, just over 40% seen only once; the top ten take about 3.3%. The sequenced material came from peripheral blood. Receptors were obtained from an adult man with Graves' ophthalmopathy. Each CDR3 is given with its conserved first and last residue. D genes are given only for firm matches. Clone sizes are given selectively: once, few, many, or a class where the clone is expanded.

clone size: many; D gene: -; J gene: TRBJ2-2; V gene: TRBV9; CDR3 DNA: TGTGCCAGCAGCGTAGGGTACGGGGAGCTGTTTTTT; CDR3 protein: CASSVGYGELFF
clone size: -; D gene: TRBD1; J gene: TRBJ1-1; V gene: TRBV2; CDR3 DNA: TGTGCCAGCAGTTACGGACAGGGGGCCTTCGCTGAAGCTTTCTTT; CDR3 protein: CASSYGQGAFAEAFF
clone size: -; D gene: -; J gene: TRBJ2-1; V gene: TRBV7-8; CDR3 DNA: TGTGCCAGCAGCTTAGCCCCCTCCGCGGCTGAGCAGTTCTTC; CDR3 protein: CASSLAPSAAEQFF
clone size: few; D gene: TRBD1; J gene: TRBJ2-5; V gene: TRBV7-3; CDR3 DNA: TGCGCCAGCAGCCAAGACTACAGGGGGCTGGAGACCCAGTACTTC; CDR3 protein: CASSQDYRGLETQYF
clone size: many; D gene: -; J gene: TRBJ1-2; V gene: TRBV7-2; CDR3 DNA: TGTGCCAGCAGCCGGGGGGACTATGGCTACACCTTC; CDR3 protein: CASSRGDYGYTF
clone size: -; D gene: TRBD2; J gene: TRBJ2-2; V gene: TRBV12-5; CDR3 DNA: TGTGCTAGTGGTTTGGTACGGATACTAGCGGGTCCGAACACCGGGGAGCTGTTTTTT; CDR3 protein: CASGLVRILAGPNTGELFF
clone size: -; D gene: -; J gene: TRBJ1-6; V gene: TRBV19; CDR3 DNA: TGTGCCAGTAGTATGGACAGAGGGGCTTATAATTCACCCCTCCACTTT; CDR3 protein: CASSMDRGAYNSPLHF
clone size: few; D gene: TRBD1; J gene: TRBJ2-1; V gene: TRBV7-9; CDR3 DNA: TGTGCCAGCATCCGTCTGGGACAGGGGGACGATGAGCAGTTCTTC; CDR3 protein: CASIRLGQGDDEQFF
clone size: many; D gene: TRBD1; J gene: TRBJ2-3; V gene: TRBV2; CDR3 DNA: TGTGCCAGCACTTGGGACAGGGTCACGGCAGATACGCAGTATTTT; CDR3 protein: CASTWDRVTADTQYF
clone size: many; D gene: -; J gene: TRBJ2-7; V gene: TRBV7-9; CDR3 DNA: TGTGCCAGCAGCCGCGGGGACAGCTACGAGCAGTACTTC; CDR3 protein: CASSRGDSYEQYF
clone size: few; D gene: -; J gene: TRBJ2-6; V gene: TRBV19; CDR3 DNA: TGTGCCAGTAGCACCACAGGGTCGGGCGCCCTGACTTTC; CDR3 protein: CASSTTGSGALTF
clone size: few; D gene: -; J gene: TRBJ1-1; V gene: TRBV6-5; CDR3 DNA: TGTGCCAGCAGTTACTCGTGGAGGGGGGACACTGAAGCTTTCTTT; CDR3 protein: CASSYSWRGDTEAFF
clone size: -; D gene: TRBD2; J gene: TRBJ2-1; V gene: TRBV6-1; CDR3 DNA: TGTGCCAGCATTTGGACCGCGACTAGCGGGAGGAATGAGCAGTTCTTC; CDR3 protein: CASIWTATSGRNEQFF
clone size: few; D gene: -; J gene: TRBJ1-6; V gene: TRBV7-3; CDR3 DNA: TGTGCCTCGACCCCCACAGGAGCCTCACCATCCTCCTATAATTCACCCCTCCACTTT; CDR3 protein: CASTPTGASPSSYNSPLHF
clone size: once; D gene: TRBD1; J gene: TRBJ2-7; V gene: TRBV12-3/TRBV12-4; CDR3 DNA: TGTGCCAGCAGTTGGGCCCAGGGGGCCGGCTACGAGCAGTACTTC; CDR3 protein: CASSWAQGAGYEQYF
clone size: few; D gene: -; J gene: TRBJ1-1; V gene: TRBV11-2; CDR3 DNA: TGTGCCAGCAGCTTCTACGAGGGGAACACTGAAGCTTTCTTT; CDR3 protein: CASSFYEGNTEAFF
clone size: -; D gene: TRBD1; J gene: TRBJ2-7; V gene: TRBV29-1; CDR3 DNA: TGCAGCGTTGTTGGACAGGAGGACTACGAGCAGTACTTC; CDR3 protein: CSVVGQEDYEQYF
clone size: many; D gene: -; J gene: TRBJ1-6; V gene: TRBV4-1; CDR3 DNA: TGCGCCAGCAGGTGGCAGGGGAATTCACCCCTCCACTTT; CDR3 protein: CASRWQGNSPLHF
clone size: few; D gene: -; J gene: TRBJ1-5; V gene: TRBV11-2; CDR3 DNA: TGTGCCAGCAGCTTAGAGAAGGGAGGGGGGCAGCCCCAGCATTTT; CDR3 protein: CASSLEKGGGQPQHF
clone size: many; D gene: -; J gene: TRBJ1-1; V gene: TRBV10-3; CDR3 DNA: TGTGCCATCAGTGAGGGCGGACTTGAAGCTTTCTTT; CDR3 protein: CAISEGGLEAFF
clone size: few; D gene: TRBD1; J gene: TRBJ2-7; V gene: TRBV11-2; CDR3 DNA: TGTGCCAGCAGGCGACCGGGACAGGGGTCCTACGAGCAGTACTTC; CDR3 protein: CASRRPGQGSYEQYF
clone size: -; D gene: -; J gene: TRBJ1-2; V gene: TRBV11-2; CDR3 DNA: TGTGCCAGCAGTTTCCAGGGTTCCGGCGGCTACACCTTC; CDR3 protein: CASSFQGSGGYTF
clone size: many; D gene: -; J gene: TRBJ1-5; V gene: TRBV12-3/TRBV12-4; CDR3 DNA: TGTGCCAGCAGTCCGCGGACAACAGGGAATCAGCCCCAGCATTTT; CDR3 protein: CASSPRTTGNQPQHF
clone size: many; D gene: TRBD1; J gene: TRBJ2-5; V gene: TRBV5-1; CDR3 DNA: TGCGCCAGCAGCGCGGAACCGACAGGGAGTCAAGAGACCCAGTACTTC; CDR3 protein: CASSAEPTGSQETQYF